This TCR beta chain emerged from a study of T cell changes during pregnancy in multiple sclerosis. Sequencing was performed with immunoSEQ multiplex PCR; in TCRdb, only in-frame clones are kept and a portion is missing. This sample yields around 92,000 clones, of which around 93% are seen a single time; less than 2.5% belongs to the top ten. CDR3 length: 15 amino acids. Germline CDR1 and CDR2: SGHTA and FQGNSA. V dropped 5 bases and J dropped 2 bases, with 13 bases sitting between them. The chain recombines TRBV7-2 with TRBJ1-3; tentative D call: TRBD1 (5 bases). This receptor was identified in a female donor with multiple sclerosis, enrolled in a pregnancy study. The source material was peripheral blood, sampled in the third trimester of pregnancy. CDR3 DNA: TGTGCCAGCAGCAGACAGTCATTAACTGGAAACACCATATATTTT. Its protein product is CASSRQSLTGNTIYF.